The 4 T cell receptor beta chains listed next were all sequenced from one sample in a study of cytomegalovirus exposure and HLA in healthy donors. PCR amplification relied on 60 Vbeta primers (plus 13 Jbeta primers). Profiling relied on immunoSEQ multiplex PCR, and the TCRdb table lists in-frame clones only, not all of them. This sample yields 150,000 to 200,000 clones, of which around 72% are seen a single time; roughly 1.4% belongs to the top ten. Sequenced sample: PBMCs. The source is a man aged 50-60 years in good health and CMV-seronegative.

The V and J genes are TRBV18 and TRBJ2-2; TRBD1 agrees at 8 bases. After removal of 6 bases from V and 3 bases from J, the junction contained 6 bases not matched to a gene. Germline CDR1 and CDR2: KGHSH and LQKENI. The CDR3 contains 15 residues. The CDR3 nucleotides are TGTGCCAGCTCCCGGGGACAGGCGGACACCGGGGAGCTGTTTTTT. Translation: CASSRGQADTGELFF.

The chain links TRBV28 to TRBJ1-5, with a tentative D call TRBD1 (6 bases). Looked up from germline, CDR1 is MDHEN and CDR2 is SYDVKM. Trimming took 4 bases from V and 2 from J, leaving 15 bases between them. The CDR3 contains 16 residues. This CDR3 reads CASSSHRGTGNQPQHF. Here the CDR3 DNA reads TGTGCCAGCAGTTCCCATAGGGGGACGGGCAATCAGCCCCAGCATTTT.

This clone showed up just a few times. The chain uses TRBV2 and TRBJ1-3, with D perhaps TRBD1 (5 bases). The CDR3 consists of 16 residues. CDR1 and CDR2 (germline): SNHLY, FYNNEI. V shed 3 bases and J shed 0 bases, with 12 bases lying between them. CDR3 amino acids: CASSDGTYSSGNTIYF. As DNA, the CDR3 is TGTGCCAGCAGTGATGGGACTTACAGCTCTGGAAACACCATATATTTT.

J is TRBJ2-7 and V is TRBV5-1; 7 bases line up with TRBD2. This CDR3 spans 16 amino acids. The V gene end was trimmed by 0 bases and the J gene end by 0 bases; junction bases not matched to a gene: 6. The germline CDR1 and CDR2 sequences are SGHRS and YFSETQ. CDR3 sequence reads: CASSLGGGRSSYEQYF. In nucleotides, the CDR3 is TGCGCCAGCAGCTTGGGGGGAGGGAGGTCCTCCTACGAGCAGTACTTC.